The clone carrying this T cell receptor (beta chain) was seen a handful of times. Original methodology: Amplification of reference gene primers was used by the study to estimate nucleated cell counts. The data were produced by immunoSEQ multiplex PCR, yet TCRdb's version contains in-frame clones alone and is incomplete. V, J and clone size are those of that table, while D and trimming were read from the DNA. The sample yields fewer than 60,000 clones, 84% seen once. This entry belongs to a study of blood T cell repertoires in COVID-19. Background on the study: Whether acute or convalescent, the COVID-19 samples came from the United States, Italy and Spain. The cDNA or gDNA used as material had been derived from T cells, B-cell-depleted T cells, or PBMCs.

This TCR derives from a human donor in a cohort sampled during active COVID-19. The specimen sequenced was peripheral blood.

The chain's CDR3 is CASSPQGGEETQYF. The DNA of the CDR3 is TGTGCCAGCAGTCCCCAGGGTGGGGAAGAGACCCAGTACTTC. The chain recombines TRBV25-1 with TRBJ2-5; possibly TRBD1 for D (5 bases). Germline loops: CDR1 MGHDK, CDR2 SYGVNS. V was clipped by 5 bases and J by 3 bases, with 13 bases between them. The CDR3 runs to 14 residues.